This TCR beta chain was obtained from a study of T cell repertoires in ileal Crohn's disease. Germline V gene lookup returns CDR1 SGHTS and CDR2 YDEGEE. The CDR3 has 15 residues. The junction had 6 bases not matched to a gene; V was cut back by 4 bases and J by 5 bases. Produced via immunoSEQ multiplex PCR; TCRdb's table is partial and in-frame only. Of 8,000 to 10,000 clones listed, approximately 80% are singletons. Regarding time point: neoterminal ileum biopsy at postoperative endoscopy, about 6 months after surgery. The chain couples TRBV5-8 to TRBJ2-7; the match to TRBD2 covers 13 bases. The sequenced sample consisted of ileal tissue. The TCR comes from an adult with Crohn's disease. The CDR3 is CASSTTSGGAHEQYF. The CDR3 DNA follows: TGTGCCAGCAGCACAACTAGCGGGGGGGCCCACGAGCAGTACTTC. Full variable domain (rest looked up from reference TRBV5-8 and TRBJ2-7): EAGVTQSPTHLIKTRGQQATLRCSPISGHTSVYWYQQALGLGLQFLLWYDEGEERNRGNFPPRFSGRQFPNYSSELNVNALELEDSALYLCASSTTSGGAHEQYFGPGTRLTVT.